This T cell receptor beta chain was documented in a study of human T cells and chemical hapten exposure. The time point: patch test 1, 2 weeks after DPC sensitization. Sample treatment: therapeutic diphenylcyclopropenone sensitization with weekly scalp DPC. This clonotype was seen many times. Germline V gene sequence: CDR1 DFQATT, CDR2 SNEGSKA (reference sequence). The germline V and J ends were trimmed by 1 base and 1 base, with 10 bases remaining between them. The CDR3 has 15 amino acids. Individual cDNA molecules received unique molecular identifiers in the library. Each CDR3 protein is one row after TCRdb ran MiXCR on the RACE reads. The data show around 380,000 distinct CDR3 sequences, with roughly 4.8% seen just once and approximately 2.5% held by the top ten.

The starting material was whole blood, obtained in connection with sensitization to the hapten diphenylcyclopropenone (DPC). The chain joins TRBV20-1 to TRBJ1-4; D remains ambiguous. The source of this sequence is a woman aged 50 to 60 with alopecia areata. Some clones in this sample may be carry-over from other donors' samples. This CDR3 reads CSARGSVGTNEKLFF. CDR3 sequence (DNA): TGCAGTGCTAGAGGGTCTGTAGGAACTAATGAAAAACTGTTTTTT.